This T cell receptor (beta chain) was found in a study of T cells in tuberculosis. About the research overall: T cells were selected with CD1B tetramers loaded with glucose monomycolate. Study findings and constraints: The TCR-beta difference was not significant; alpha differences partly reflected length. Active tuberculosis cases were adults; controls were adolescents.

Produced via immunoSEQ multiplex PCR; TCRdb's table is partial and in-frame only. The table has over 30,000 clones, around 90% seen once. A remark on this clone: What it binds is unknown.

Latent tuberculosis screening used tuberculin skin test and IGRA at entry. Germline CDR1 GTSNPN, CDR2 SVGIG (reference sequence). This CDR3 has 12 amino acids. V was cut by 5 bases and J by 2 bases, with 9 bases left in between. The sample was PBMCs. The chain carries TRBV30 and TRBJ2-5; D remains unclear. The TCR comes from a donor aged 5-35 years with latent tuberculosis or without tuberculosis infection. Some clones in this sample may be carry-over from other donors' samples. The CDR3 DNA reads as TGTGCCTGGTCCAGGTGGCAAGAGACCCAGTACTTC. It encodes CAWSRWQETQYF.